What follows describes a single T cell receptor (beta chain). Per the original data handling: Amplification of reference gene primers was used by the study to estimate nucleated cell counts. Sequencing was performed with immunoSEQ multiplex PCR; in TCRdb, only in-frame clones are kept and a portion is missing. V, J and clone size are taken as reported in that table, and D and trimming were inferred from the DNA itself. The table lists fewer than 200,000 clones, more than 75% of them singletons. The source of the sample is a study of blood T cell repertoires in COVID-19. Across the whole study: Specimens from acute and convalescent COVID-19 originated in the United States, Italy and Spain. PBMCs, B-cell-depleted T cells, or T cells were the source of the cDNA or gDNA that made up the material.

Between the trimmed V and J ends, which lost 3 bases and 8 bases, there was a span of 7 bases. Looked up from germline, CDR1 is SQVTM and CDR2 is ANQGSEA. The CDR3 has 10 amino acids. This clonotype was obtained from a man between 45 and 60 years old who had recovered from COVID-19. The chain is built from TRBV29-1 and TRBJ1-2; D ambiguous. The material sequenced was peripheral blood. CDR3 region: CSVDYRGYTF. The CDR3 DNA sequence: TGCAGCGTTGATTATCGGGGCTACACCTTC.